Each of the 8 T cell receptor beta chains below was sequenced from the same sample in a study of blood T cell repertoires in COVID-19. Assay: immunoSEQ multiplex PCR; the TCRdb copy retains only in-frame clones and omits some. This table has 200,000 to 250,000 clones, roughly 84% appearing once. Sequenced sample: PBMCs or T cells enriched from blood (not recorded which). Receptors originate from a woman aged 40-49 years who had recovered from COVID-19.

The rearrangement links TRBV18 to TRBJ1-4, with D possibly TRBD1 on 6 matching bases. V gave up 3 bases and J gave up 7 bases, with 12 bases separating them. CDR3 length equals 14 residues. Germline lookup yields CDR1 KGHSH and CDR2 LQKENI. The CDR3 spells CASSPQGGGEKLFF. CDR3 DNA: TGTGCCAGCTCACCTCAGGGAGGGGGTGAAAAACTGTTTTTT.

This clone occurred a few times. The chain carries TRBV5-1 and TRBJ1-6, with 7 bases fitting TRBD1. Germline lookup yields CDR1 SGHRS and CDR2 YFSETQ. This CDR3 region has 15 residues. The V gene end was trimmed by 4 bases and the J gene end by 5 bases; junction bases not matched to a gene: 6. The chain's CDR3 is CASSVTGMNNSPLHF. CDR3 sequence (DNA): TGCGCCAGCAGCGTGACAGGGATGAATAATTCACCCCTCCACTTT. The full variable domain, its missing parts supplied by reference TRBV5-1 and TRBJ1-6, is KAGVTQTPRYLIKTRGQQVTLSCSPISGHRSVSWYQQTPGQGLQFLFEYFSETQRNKGNFPGRFSGRQFSNSRSEMNVSTLELGDSALYLCASSVTGMNNSPLHFGNGTRLTVT.

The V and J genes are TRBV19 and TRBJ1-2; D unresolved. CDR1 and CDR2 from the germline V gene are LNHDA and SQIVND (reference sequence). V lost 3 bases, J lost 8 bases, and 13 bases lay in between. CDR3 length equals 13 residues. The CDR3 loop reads CASSISLARGYTF. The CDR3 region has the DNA TGTGCCAGTAGTATTTCACTTGCACGGGGCTACACCTTC.

The CDR3 loop is CASSAEGEGTEAFF. The CDR3 DNA is TGTGCCAGCAGTGCAGAAGGAGAGGGCACTGAAGCTTTCTTT. The chain carries TRBV2 and TRBJ1-1, with no clear D. The CDR3 runs 14 residues. The germline gives CDR1 SNHLY, CDR2 FYNNEI. The germline V and J ends were trimmed by 4 bases and 4 bases, with 13 bases remaining between them.

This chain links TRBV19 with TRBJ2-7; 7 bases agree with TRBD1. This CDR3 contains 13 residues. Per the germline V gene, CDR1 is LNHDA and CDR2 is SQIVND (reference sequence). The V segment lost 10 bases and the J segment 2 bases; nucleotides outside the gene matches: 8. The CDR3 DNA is TGTGCCACCGCGGAACAGGGGACCTACGAGCAGTACTTC. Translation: CATAEQGTYEQYF.

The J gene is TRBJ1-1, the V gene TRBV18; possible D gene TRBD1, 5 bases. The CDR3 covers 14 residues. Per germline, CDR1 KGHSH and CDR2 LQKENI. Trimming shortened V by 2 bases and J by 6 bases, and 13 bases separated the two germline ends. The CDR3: CASSPGAAGAEAFF. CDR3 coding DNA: TGTGCCAGCTCACCAGGGGCTGCGGGGGCTGAAGCTTTCTTT.

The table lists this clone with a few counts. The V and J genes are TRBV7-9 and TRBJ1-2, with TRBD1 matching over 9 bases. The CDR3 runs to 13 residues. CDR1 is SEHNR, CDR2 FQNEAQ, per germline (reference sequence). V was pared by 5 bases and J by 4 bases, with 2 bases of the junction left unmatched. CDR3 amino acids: CASSPGQGYGYTF. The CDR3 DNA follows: TGTGCCAGCAGCCCGGGACAGGGCTATGGCTACACCTTC.

This CDR3 is CASIMTGVGNQPQHF. CDR3 DNA: TGTGCCAGCATTATGACAGGGGTCGGAAATCAGCCCCAGCATTTT. The chain carries TRBV28 and TRBJ1-5, with 8 bases lining up with TRBD1. Germline values: CDR1 MDHEN, CDR2 SYDVKM. The V segment lost 7 bases and the J segment 4 bases; nucleotides outside the gene matches: 9. The CDR3 has 15 residues. Together with reference TRBV28 and TRBJ1-5, the CDR3 gives the full variable domain: DVKVTQSSRYLVKRTGEKVFLECVQDMDHENMFWYRQDPGLGLRLIYFSYDVKMKEKGDIPEGYSVSREKKERFSLILESASTNQTSMYLCASIMTGVGNQPQHFGDGTRLSIL.